These 32 T cell receptor beta chains originate from one sample sequenced in a study of blood T cells in healthy people across ages. Then a second PCR, running roughly 7 to 11 cycles, was carried out with a sample-barcoded 5' primer and a J-beta primer mix. TCRdb fed the 5' RACE reads into MiXCR, producing one record per CDR3 protein. The sample consists of hundreds of thousands of distinct CDR3 sequences, approximately 59% of them appearing once. Sequencing was carried out using blood. The receptors come from a man aged 55 to 70 in good health.

The rearrangement links TRBV29-1 to TRBJ1-4; D is possibly TRBD1 (5 bases). Per the germline V gene, CDR1 is SQVTM and CDR2 is ANQGSEA. Trimming removed 4 bases at V and 8 bases at J, with 14 bases between. The CDR3 covers 13 residues. This CDR3 reads CSVAGPGREKLFF. CDR3 bases: TGCAGCGTTGCGGGGCCGGGTAGAGAAAAACTGTTTTTT.

This rearrangement joins TRBV20-1 to TRBJ2-1; TRBD2 aligns across 14 bases. Germline V gene lookup returns CDR1 DFQATT and CDR2 SNEGSKA (reference sequence). The J segment lost 3 bases and the V segment lost 0 bases, leaving 13 bases of the junction unmatched. This CDR3 has 20 amino acids. The chain's CDR3 is CSARDRPRLAGGPHYNEQFF. CDR3 DNA: TGCAGTGCTAGAGATCGGCCGAGACTAGCGGGGGGGCCCCACTACAATGAGCAGTTCTTC.

V and J are TRBV5-8 and TRBJ2-3; TRBD2 matches 9 bases. J was trimmed by 5 bases and V by 4 bases; bases with no gene match: 8. Germline CDR1 and CDR2: SGHTS and YDEGEE. The CDR3 runs to 15 residues. The CDR3 here is CASSPGLAGVDTQYF. The DNA for the CDR3 is TGTGCCAGCAGCCCGGGACTAGCAGGGGTAGATACGCAGTATTTT.

This chain links TRBV2 with TRBJ2-1; no definite D call. This CDR3 comprises 15 residues. The V end lost 8 bases, the J end lost 5 bases, and 19 bases lay between the germline ends. Germline CDR1 reads SNHLY; CDR2 reads FYNNEI. In nucleotides, the CDR3 is TGTGCCAGCGAATATCGGGTATTACTCGACAATGAGCAGTTCTTC. Its translation: CASEYRVLLDNEQFF. The full variable domain, completed using reference TRBV2 and TRBJ2-1, is EPEVTQTPSHQVTQMGQEVILRCVPISNHLYFYWYRQILGQKVEFLVSFYNNEISEKSEIFDDQFSVERPDGSNFTLKIRSTKLEDSAMYFCASEYRVLLDNEQFFGPGTRLTVL.

This clonotype was seen once. The chain employs TRBV5-1 and TRBJ1-2; 7 bases match TRBD1. With 5 bases clipped from V and 2 bases from J, the junction kept 15 bases outside the gene matches. The CDR3 runs to 17 residues. Germline loops: CDR1 SGHRS, CDR2 YFSETQ. The CDR3 coding sequence is TGCGCCAGCAGGGTCCCGCCTGGACAGGACGAAAACTATGGCTACACCTTC. Translated: CASRVPPGQDENYGYTF.

The CDR3 sequence: CASSLARGQGTGELYF. In DNA, the CDR3 is TGTGCCAGCAGCTTAGCAAGGGGGCAGGGGACCGGGGAGCTGTACTTC. The chain recombines TRBV7-8 with TRBJ2-4; 7 positions agree with TRBD1. This CDR3 comprises 16 residues. The germline V gene has CDR1 SGHVS and CDR2 FQNEAQ. Losses at the gene ends were 0 bases for V and 15 bases for J; bases not matched to a gene: 17.

This chain uses TRBV7-2 with TRBJ2-1, with D possibly TRBD2 on 5 matching bases. The CDR3 extends over 16 amino acids. V shed 2 bases and J shed 8 bases, with 19 bases lying between them. The germline gives CDR1 SGHTA, CDR2 FQGNSA. CDR3 nucleotides: TGTGCCAGCAGCTTATCCTCCCGGGGTGGGTCACATGAGCAGTTCTTC. It translates to CASSLSSRGGSHEQFF.

The chain combines TRBV11-2 with TRBJ1-2; 10 nucleotides align to TRBD1. Unmatched junction bases numbered 12, after V lost 5 bases and J lost 3 bases. This CDR3 region has 17 residues. Germline values: CDR1 SGHAT, CDR2 FQNNGV. CDR3 protein: CASSLSGTGEGHYGYTF. The CDR3 DNA is TGTGCCAGCAGCCTCTCCGGGACAGGGGAGGGGCACTATGGCTACACCTTC.

The gene calls are TRBV3-1 and TRBJ1-2, with a tentative D call TRBD1 (6 bases). CDR1 is LGHDT and CDR2 is YNNKEL in the germline V gene (reference sequence). CDR3 size: 15 residues. V lost 2 bases and J lost 4, with 14 bases in between. The CDR3 spells CASSQRSGGGYGYTF. The CDR3 DNA sequence: TGTGCCAGCAGCCAAAGGTCGGGGGGCGGCTATGGCTACACCTTC.

CDR3 in amino acids: CASSSGRPPETQYF. The CDR3 DNA reads as TGTGCCAGCAGTTCCGGACGCCCCCCTGAGACCCAGTACTTC. The J gene is TRBJ2-5, the V gene TRBV28; unclear D gene. The CDR3 is 14 amino acids. CDR1 and CDR2 (germline): MDHEN, SYDVKM. The ends were cut back, 4 bases at V and 5 bases at J, with 14 bases in the middle.

V and J are TRBV7-2 and TRBJ2-7; weak D call: TRBD2 (6 bases). The closer fit of TRBJ2-5 to the DNA end suggests the J call may be wrong. This CDR3 region has 14 residues. Germline CDR1 SGHTA, CDR2 FQGNSA. The chain's CDR3 is CASSLGLSSETQYF. CDR3 sequence (DNA): TGTGCCAGCAGCTTGGGACTCTCCTCGGAGACCCAGTACTTC.

The chain employs TRBV27 and TRBJ2-1, with D perhaps matching TRBD1 or TRBD2 (5 bases each). CDR3 size: 12 residues. CDR1 is MNHEY, CDR2 SMNVEV, per germline (reference sequence). V lost 5 bases and J 10 bases, leaving 12 bases between the germline ends. The CDR3 is CASSGTEREQFF. The CDR3 coding sequence is TGTGCCAGCAGTGGGACCGAGCGGGAGCAGTTCTTC.

Note on this clonotype: A read error may account for a junction end that differs from germline. The chain links TRBV18 to TRBJ1-5; D is undetermined. There are 16 residues in the CDR3. CDR1 is KGHSH and CDR2 is LQKENI in the germline V gene. CDR3 bases: TGTGCCAGCTCACTTGGACGCACTTATAGCAATCAGCCCCAACATTTT. Translation gives CASSLGRTYSNQPQHF. The full variable domain, in which reference TRBV18 and TRBJ1-5 provide the parts outside the CDR3, is NAGVMQNPRHLVRRRGQEARLRCSPMKGHSHVYWYRQLPEEGLKFMVYLQKENIIDESGMPKERFSAEFPKEGPSILRIQQVVRGDSAAYFCASSLGRTYSNQPQHFGDGTRLSIL.

This clonotype was picked up a small number of times. The chain employs TRBV7-2 and TRBJ2-5; 12 positions agree with TRBD2. The CDR3 is 16 residues long. CDR1 is SGHTA, CDR2 FQGNSA, per germline. The J segment lost 5 bases and the V segment lost 2 bases, leaving 6 bases of the junction unmatched. Here the CDR3 DNA reads TGTGCCAGCAGCTTACTAGCGGGGGGGGCCAGGGAGACCCAGTACTTC. Encoded protein: CASSLLAGGARETQYF.

The rearrangement joins TRBV20-1 to TRBJ1-1, with D possibly matching TRBD1 (6 bases). This CDR3 comprises 13 residues. Germline V gene data show CDR1 as DFQATT and CDR2 as SNEGSKA (reference sequence). Trimming left V 5 bases short and J 2 bases short, with 12 bases between. CDR3 DNA: TGCAGTGCTCTGGACAGCCTAAACACTGAAGCTTTCTTT. Protein sequence: CSALDSLNTEAFF.

This clonotype was seen once. The V and J genes are TRBV10-3 and TRBJ1-4; maybe TRBD1 (5 bases). Between the trimmed V and J ends, which lost 5 bases and 4 bases, there was a span of 8 bases. Germline V gene data show CDR1 as ENHRY and CDR2 as SYGVKD. This CDR3 spans 13 amino acids. The CDR3 loop reads CAISPTDNEKLFF. The CDR3 nucleotides are TGTGCCATCAGTCCGACAGATAATGAAAAACTGTTTTTT.

This clonotype has more than one count but fewer than ten. This chain uses TRBV12-3 or TRBV12-4 with TRBJ2-5; D may match TRBD1 or TRBD2 (6 bases each). The CDR3 is made up of 14 amino acids. Trimming removed 3 bases at V and 4 bases at J, with 12 bases between. The CDR3 DNA reads TGTGCCAGCAGTTTTCCGGGGGCGGGAGAGACCCAGTACTTC. Protein product: CASSFPGAGETQYF.

The chain links TRBV9 to TRBJ1-2; D gene uncertain. CDR3 length equals 13 residues. Germline V gene lookup returns CDR1 SGDLS and CDR2 YYNGEE. Trimming took 3 bases from V and 8 from J, leaving 14 bases between them. The CDR3 loop reads CASSGAGGPGYTF. The CDR3 nucleotides are TGTGCCAGCAGCGGAGCCGGCGGGCCGGGCTACACCTTC.

There are a few counts of this clonotype. The chain combines TRBV7-9 with TRBJ2-6, with TRBD1 as a possible D gene (6 bases). The CDR3 is 14 residues long. V lost 4 bases and J lost 5, with 9 bases in between. The germline V gene encodes CDR1 SEHNR and CDR2 FQNEAQ (reference sequence). CDR3 sequence (DNA): TGTGCCAGCAGCTCCCGGGACAGGGCCAACGTCCTGACTTTC. Its protein product is CASSSRDRANVLTF.

In this sample, this clonotype turned up a few times. The chain carries TRBV6-5 and TRBJ2-1; 10 bases are a match to TRBD1. This CDR3 has 13 amino acids. Germline V gene data show CDR1 as MNHEY and CDR2 as SVGAGI. V lost 5 bases, J lost 9 bases, and 4 bases stayed unmatched. The CDR3 nucleotides read TGTGCCAGCAGTGGACAGGGGGTCGGTGAGCAGTTCTTC. Translation: CASSGQGVGEQFF.

This clonotype was counted a few times. V gene TRBV12-3 or TRBV12-4 combines with J gene TRBJ2-4; 7 positions agree with TRBD1. The CDR3 has 12 residues. V trimming: 6 bases; J trimming: 15 bases; junction bases outside the gene matches: 11. CDR3 sequence reads: CASRVSGTVLYF. The CDR3 region has the DNA TGTGCCAGCAGGGTATCCGGGACAGTCTTGTACTTC.

V is TRBV29-1 and J is TRBJ1-1; TRBD1 agrees at 10 bases. Germline V CDR1 and CDR2: SQVTM, ANQGSEA. The V and J ends lost 7 bases and 0 bases, in that order; junction bases with no gene match: 2. This CDR3 has 13 amino acids. CDR3 in amino acids: CSGGTGVNTEAFF. In DNA form, the CDR3 reads TGCAGCGGCGGGACAGGGGTGAACACTGAAGCTTTCTTT.

The chain recombines TRBV6-5 with TRBJ2-5, with D unresolved. Deletions cut 2 bases from V and 0 bases from J, with 4 bases between. The germline CDR1 and CDR2 sequences are MNHEY and SVGAGI. The CDR3 has 13 amino acids. The CDR3 DNA sequence: TGTGCCAGCAGTTACAACAACCAAGAGACCCAGTACTTC. Translated: CASSYNNQETQYF.

This chain connects TRBV7-2 to TRBJ2-3, with 12 bases aligning to TRBD2. Looked up from germline, CDR1 is SGHTA and CDR2 is FQGNSA. This CDR3 region has 16 residues. The ends lost 4 bases at V and 9 bases at J; junction bases unmatched: 11. The CDR3, as DNA: TGTGCCAGCAGCTCTACTCTAGCGGGGGGGACTCGGACGCAGTATTTT. Residues: CASSSTLAGGTRTQYF.

V is TRBV6-5 and J is TRBJ2-5, with D perhaps given as TRBD1 or TRBD2 (5 bases each). Trimming took off 8 bases at V and 5 bases at J, with 12 bases between the two ends. CDR3 size: 12 residues. Per germline, CDR1 MNHEY and CDR2 SVGAGI. This CDR3 is CASGLGVETQYF. The DNA of the CDR3 is TGTGCCAGCGGGCTGGGGGTGGAGACCCAGTACTTC.

The genes are TRBV23-1 and TRBJ2-7; perhaps TRBD1 as D (5 bases). TRBV23-1 has ORF status, its function being uncertain. V lost 2 bases to trimming and J lost 5 bases, with 19 bases between them. CDR3 length equals 16 residues. CDR3 bases: TGCGCCAGCAGTCAACCTTGGTCTGGCAGGGCCGACGAGCAGTACTTC. Amino acid sequence: CASSQPWSGRADEQYF.

This chain connects TRBV6-6 to TRBJ2-7, with 8 bases fitting TRBD1. The J call may be in error: the DNA end matches TRBJ2-5 better. This CDR3 has 15 residues. Germline CDR1 is MNHNY and CDR2 is SVGAGI (reference sequence). This CDR3 is CASSYSRGRYETQYF. The CDR3 DNA follows: TGTGCCAGCAGTTACTCCAGGGGGCGATACGAGACCCAGTACTTC.

This clonotype was seen a handful of times. Relative to the germline gene, one junction end is altered; a read error may explain this. The V gene is TRBV7-6, the J gene TRBJ2-5; 10 positions agree with TRBD2. This CDR3 has 15 residues. Germline CDR1 reads SGHVS; CDR2 reads FNYEAQ. CDR3 sequence reads: CASRPQRGGSEAQYF. The CDR3 DNA sequence: TGTGCCAGCAGGCCACAGCGGGGGGGCTCAGAGGCCCAGTACTTC.

As to this clonotype: At one end, the junction sequence differs from germline, possibly due to a read error. This sequence joins TRBV20-1 and TRBJ1-2, with TRBD1 matching 7 bases. CDR1 is DFQATT and CDR2 is SNEGSKA in the germline V gene (reference sequence). CDR3 length: 11 residues. CDR3: CGARIGGGYTF. The CDR3 coding sequence is TGCGGTGCTAGGATAGGGGGCGGCTACACCTTC.

V is TRBV12-3 or TRBV12-4 and J is TRBJ2-3; D is unclear. Trimming left V 3 bases short and J 6 bases short, with 10 bases between. The CDR3 runs to 13 residues. The CDR3 loop reads CASSFNPPDTQYF. The CDR3 DNA is TGTGCCAGCAGTTTTAACCCGCCGGATACGCAGTATTTT.

The chain combines TRBV5-1 with TRBJ2-5; D gene ambiguous. Per the germline V gene, CDR1 is SGHRS and CDR2 is YFSETQ. With 0 bases removed from V and 2 bases from J, the gap between germline ends came to 11 bases. This CDR3 region has 15 residues. CDR3 in amino acids: CASSLEFGRQETQYF. The CDR3 DNA sequence: TGCGCCAGCAGCTTGGAGTTTGGGCGGCAAGAGACCCAGTACTTC.

V gene TRBV28 combines with J gene TRBJ2-5, with a possible D match to TRBD2 (6 bases). CDR3 size: 14 residues. V lost 2 bases and J 5 bases, leaving 12 bases between the germline ends. CDR1 and CDR2 from the germline V gene are MDHEN and SYDVKM. CDR3 coding DNA: TGTGCCAGCAGTTTACGGGGGAACCTGGAGACCCAGTACTTC. Residues: CASSLRGNLETQYF.